Below are 16 T cell receptor beta chains sequenced from a single sample in a study of blood T cell repertoires in COVID-19. Assay used: immunoSEQ multiplex PCR; TCRdb lists only in-frame clones, some missing. The sample records 68,000 or so clones, around 80% being singletons. Sequencing used peripheral blood. These receptors all stem from a human donor in a cohort sampled during active COVID-19.

The V and J genes are TRBV21-1 and TRBJ2-3; no DNA check was done on the table's D call, TRBD1. TRBV21-1 is designated a pseudogene. CDR3 length: 20 amino acids. CDR3 coding DNA: TGTGCCAGCAGCCACACTAACGGACAGGGGCGCGGACCCTACACAGATACGCAGTATTTT. This codes for CASSHTNGQGRGPYTDTQYF.

The V and J genes are TRBV5-4 and TRBJ2-5, with 14 bases matching TRBD2. The CDR3 runs to 16 residues. Trimming took 4 bases from V and 5 from J; bases not matched to a gene: 7. CDR1 SGHNT and CDR2 YYREEE come from the germline V gene (reference sequence). The CDR3 region has the DNA TGTGCCAGCAGCACGGGGACTAGCGGGGGCCCGGAGACCCAGTACTTC. Translated, it gives CASSTGTSGGPETQYF.

The chain uses TRBV5-1 and TRBJ2-3; D is perhaps TRBD2 (6 bases). V dropped 4 bases and J dropped 0 bases, with 15 bases sitting between them. This CDR3 has 16 amino acids. CDR1 is SGHRS, CDR2 YFSETQ, per germline. The CDR3 DNA follows: TGCGCCAGCAGCCCGGGACTTATGTCTAGCACAGATACGCAGTATTTT. Translated: CASSPGLMSSTDTQYF.

This chain connects TRBV20-1 to TRBJ2-5; maybe TRBD1 (6 bases). Trimming took off 5 bases at V and 6 bases at J, with 10 bases between the two ends. CDR1 DFQATT and CDR2 SNEGSKA come from the germline V gene (reference sequence). This CDR3 contains 11 residues. Here the CDR3 DNA reads TGCAGTGCTTGGGACATAAAGACCCAGTACTTC. The encoded protein is CSAWDIKTQYF.

CDR3 amino acids: CASSDLAGAATGELFF. CDR3 nucleotide sequence: TGTGCCAGCAGTGACTTAGCGGGAGCGGCCACCGGGGAGCTGTTTTTT. The rearrangement uses TRBV2 and TRBJ2-2, with TRBD2 identical over 9 bases. CDR3 length equals 16 residues. J lost 4 bases, V lost 3 bases, and 6 bases had no gene match. Germline loops: CDR1 SNHLY, CDR2 FYNNEI.

CDR3 sequence: CASSYTGTIGYTF. The CDR3 nucleotides are TGTGCCAGCAGTTATACAGGGACTATTGGCTACACCTTC. The gene calls are TRBV6-2 or TRBV6-3 and TRBJ1-2; perhaps TRBD1 as D (6 bases). CDR1 and CDR2 (germline): MNHEY, SVGEGT. This CDR3 is built from 13 residues. Trimming took 3 bases from V and 7 from J, leaving 12 bases between them.

J is TRBJ2-3 and V is TRBV4-3; 10 bases align to TRBD2. In germline, CDR1 is LGHNA, CDR2 YSLEER. The V segment lost 3 bases and the J segment 6 bases; nucleotides outside the gene matches: 12. The CDR3 runs 17 residues. CDR3 region: CASSQVAGGPGIDTQYF. The CDR3 DNA follows: TGCGCCAGCAGCCAGGTAGCGGGGGGCCCGGGAATTGATACGCAGTATTTT.

V and J are TRBV12-2 and TRBJ1-5. TRBV12-2 is given as a pseudogene. The CDR3 covers 16 residues. CDR3 protein: CASRAVPEVGNQPQHF. The CDR3 DNA is TGTGCAAGTCGCGCCGTCCCGGAGGTCGGCAATCAGCCCCAGCATTTT.

This clone was observed a few times. V and J are TRBV12-3 or TRBV12-4 and TRBJ2-7; 7 nucleotides match TRBD1. The ends lost 6 bases at V and 2 bases at J; junction bases unmatched: 4. The length of the CDR3 is 13 residues. The CDR3 loop reads CASSLTGPYEQYF. CDR3 coding DNA: TGTGCCAGCAGCCTGACAGGGCCCTACGAGCAGTACTTC.

The V and J genes are TRBV6-6 and TRBJ1-5; D is unresolved. CDR1 MNHNY and CDR2 SVGAGI come from the germline V gene (reference sequence). The CDR3 totals 13 residues. V was cut by 10 bases and J by 0 bases, with 10 bases left in between. The CDR3 sequence: CATSQVSNQPQHF. The CDR3, as DNA: TGTGCCACGTCGCAGGTTAGCAATCAGCCCCAGCATTTT.

The genes are TRBV9 and TRBJ2-7; 8 bases line up with TRBD2. Germline CDR1 SGDLS, CDR2 YYNGEE. V dropped 0 bases and J dropped 6; count of bases not matched to a gene: 8. The CDR3 is made up of 15 amino acids. CDR3 sequence reads: CASSVGIAGSGEQYF. CDR3 DNA sequence: TGTGCCAGCAGCGTAGGGATAGCGGGGTCCGGCGAGCAGTACTTC.

This clone was counted once. The chain links TRBV6-5 to TRBJ2-7; 9 positions agree with TRBD1. The CDR3 contains 16 residues. The germline V gene encodes CDR1 MNHEY and CDR2 SVGAGI. V lost 4 bases and J lost 3; bases outside the gene matches: 10. The CDR3 DNA follows: TGTGCCAGCAGTTCATATAGACAGGGGGGGCGCTACGAGCAGTACTTC. Its translation is CASSSYRQGGRYEQYF.

In the case of this clone: Germline and junction disagree at one end, which may indicate a read error. V is TRBV9 and J is TRBJ1-1; possible D gene TRBD1, 5 bases. The CDR3 is made up of 12 amino acids. CDR1 is SGDLS and CDR2 is YYNGEE in the germline V gene. The chain's CDR3 is CASSPSTGRTNF. The CDR3 nucleotides are TGTGCCAGCAGCCCCAGTACGGGGAGGACAAACTTT.

The chain combines TRBV2 with TRBJ1-1; D unresolved. Deletions cut 4 bases from V and 0 bases from J, with 9 bases between. Per germline, CDR1 SNHLY and CDR2 FYNNEI. This CDR3 has 14 residues. CDR3 sequence: CASSAQILNTEAFF. CDR3 bases: TGTGCCAGCAGTGCGCAGATATTGAACACTGAAGCTTTCTTT.

This chain connects TRBV5-6 to TRBJ2-7; 7 bases are shared with TRBD1. Germline CDR1 SGHDT, CDR2 YYEEEE. The V and J ends lost 4 bases and 5 bases, in that order; junction bases with no gene match: 3. The CDR3 loop spans 12 amino acids. The CDR3 coding sequence is TGTGCCAGCAGCATCGACAGGGACGAGCAGTACTTC. Its translation: CASSIDRDEQYF. Complete variable domain (other parts from reference TRBV5-6 and TRBJ2-7): DAGVTQSPTHLIKTRGQQVTLRCSPKSGHDTVSWYQQALGQGPQFIFQYYEEEERQRGNFPDRFSGHQFPNYSSELNVNALLLGDSALYLCASSIDRDEQYFGPGTRLTVT.

The chain combines TRBV25-1 with TRBJ2-5; 8 bases fit TRBD1. V shed 1 base and J 4 bases; nucleotides not matched to a gene: 5. This CDR3 spans 15 amino acids. Germline V gene sequence: CDR1 MGHDK, CDR2 SYGVNS. The CDR3, as DNA: TGTGCCAGCAGTGAATCCCAGGGGGCGGGAGAGACCCAGTACTTC. This sequence encodes CASSESQGAGETQYF.